This T cell receptor beta chain originates from a study of shared clonotypes between healthy human individuals. The study drew all its donors from Caucasian adults living in Nashville, Tennessee. Genomic DNA of every subset was divided equally among multiple immunoSEQ plates. The assay was immunoSEQ multiplex PCR, and TCRdb's table has in-frame clones only and misses some. Among under 650,000 clones listed, almost 97% were seen once. With respect to this clone: Its antigen is as yet unknown.

The CDR3 runs 13 residues. Trimming took off 7 bases at V and 3 bases at J, with 12 bases between the two ends. Germline loops: CDR1 SQVTM, CDR2 ANQGSEA. Notes on the study in general: Sampling used blood alone; tissue repertoires probably differ.

This receptor was obtained from a woman aged 25 to 45 in good health. The rearrangement links TRBV29-1 to TRBJ1-4; D perhaps matches TRBD1 (5 bases). The sequencing input was naive CD4+ T cells sorted from blood. The sample's subset: CD45RA+ positively selected. The CDR3 loop is CSARDGPNEKLFF. CDR3 in DNA: TGCAGCGCTAGGGACGGACCTAATGAAAAACTGTTTTTT.